This T cell receptor beta chain was identified in a study of cytomegalovirus exposure and HLA in healthy donors. The primer mix had 60 Vbeta and 13 Jbeta primers. Only in-frame clones appear in the TCRdb table, and some are missing; sequencing was by immunoSEQ multiplex PCR. This specimen shows just under 65,000 clones; the ten leading clones hold approximately 15%. Sequenced material: PBMCs. This receptor was identified in a boy aged 10-17 years in good health and CMV-seronegative.

The CDR3 region is CASSPSGQNYGYTF. CDR3 bases: TGTGCCAGCTCACCAAGCGGTCAAAACTATGGCTACACCTTC. The genes are TRBV18 and TRBJ1-2; D gene ambiguous. CDR3 size: 14 residues. V was trimmed by 2 bases and J by 2 bases, leaving 9 bases between them. CDR1 KGHSH and CDR2 LQKENI come from the germline V gene. The full variable domain, rest sourced from reference TRBV18 and TRBJ1-2, is NAGVMQNPRHLVRRRGQEARLRCSPMKGHSHVYWYRQLPEEGLKFMVYLQKENIIDESGMPKERFSAEFPKEGPSILRIQQVVRGDSAAYFCASSPSGQNYGYTFGSGTRLTVV.